A selection of T cell receptor beta chains follows, all from one sample in a study of blood T cell repertoires in COVID-19. Generated by immunoSEQ multiplex PCR, the TCRdb table keeps only in-frame clones and is missing some. The data contain around 370,000 clones, roughly 89% of them singletons. Input material: peripheral blood. Receptor source: a woman aged 18 to 35 who had recovered from COVID-19. The CDR3 runs from the conserved cysteine through the conserved F or W. The D gene is left open where the match is weak. Expanded clones get a size class; other rows say once, few or many, or leave the size out.

>15|NA|TRBJ2-3|NA|TRBV4-1
TGCGCCAGCAGCCAAGATCCGGCGGCATCAGATACGCAGTATTTT
CASSQDPAASDTQYF
>14|NA|TRBJ2-5|NA|TRBV5-6
TGTGCCAGCAGCCGTGCGGTGGGTTTGGAGACCCAGTACTTC
CASSRAVGLETQYF
>13|NA|TRBJ1-2|NA|TRBV5-5
TGTGCCAGCAGCGATGGGAGGGGCTATGGCTACACCTTC
CASSDGRGYGYTF
>19|NA|TRBJ1-3|NA|TRBV4-3
TGCGCCAGCAGCCAATCTCGGGACACAATTACGTCCTCTGGAAACACCATATATTTT
CASSQSRDTITSSGNTIYF
>15|NA|TRBJ2-3|NA|TRBV29-1
TGCAGCGCCCTTATTGATCGGGAAGGAACAGATACGCAGTATTTT
CSALIDREGTDTQYF
>18|NA|TRBJ2-6|NA|TRBV14
TGTGCCAGCAGCCAAGAAGTCCCAGGGATCGATGGGGCCAACGTCCTGACTTTC
CASSQEVPGIDGANVLTF
>13|NA|TRBJ2-1|TRBD1|TRBV11-3
TGTGCCAGCGGAGAACAGGGGGTGAATGAGCAGTTCTTC
CASGEQGVNEQFF
>16|NA|TRBJ1-6|NA|TRBV19
TGTGCCAGTAGCACCAACGGGGAGGCCTGGGGCTCACCCCTCCACTTT
CASSTNGEAWGSPLHF
>17|NA|TRBJ1-4|NA|TRBV30
TGTGCCTGGGGGACCAGGGTTGGATCTTCAACTAATGAAAAACTGTTTTTT
CAWGTRVGSSTNEKLFF
>16|NA|TRBJ2-3|TRBD2|TRBV19
TGTGCCAGTAGTTGGGGCCGGGAGGCGTCAGGAGATACGCAGTATTTT
CASSWGREASGDTQYF
>15|once|TRBJ2-1|TRBD2|TRBV6-6
TGTGCCAGCAGTTCGCGGGGACTAGCTTACAATGAGCAGTTCTTC
CASSSRGLAYNEQFF
>14|NA|TRBJ2-1|NA|TRBV5-1
TGCGCCAGCAGCCAGGACAGATTTTACAATGAGCAGTTCTTC
CASSQDRFYNEQFF
>19|NA|TRBJ2-4|TRBD2|TRBV4-2
TGTGCCAGCAGCCAAGATCTGGGAAGCGGGGACCTAGCCAAAAACATTCAGTACTTC
CASSQDLGSGDLAKNIQYF
>13|NA|TRBJ2-2|NA|TRBV3-1/TRBV3-2
TGTGCCAGCAGCCCCGACTTTACCGGGGAGCTGTTTTTT
CASSPDFTGELFF
>11|NA|TRBJ2-5|NA|TRBV30
TGTGCCTGGACAGTGCAAGAGACCCAGTACTTC
CAWTVQETQYF
>17|NA|TRBJ2-5|NA|TRBV11-3
TGTGCCAGCAGCTTGGCACCCGGGGCGGGGGCCGCTGAGACCCAGTACTTC
CASSLAPGAGAAETQYF
>16|NA|TRBJ1-2|TRBD1|TRBV25-1
TGTGCCAGCAGCCACTCTGCACAGGGGACTAACTATGGCTACACCTTC
CASSHSAQGTNYGYTF
>19|once|TRBJ2-2|TRBD1|TRBV5-1
TGCGCCAGCAGCTTGGGTCACGGCGGGACAGGGACAAACACCGGGGAGCTGTTTTTT
CASSLGHGGTGTNTGELFF
>15|NA|TRBJ1-4|NA|TRBV18
TGTGCCAGCTCACCGGTGACAGGTCTAAATGAAAAACTGTTTTTT
CASSPVTGLNEKLFF
>14|NA|TRBJ1-5|TRBD1|TRBV7-2
TGTGCCAGCAGCTTATTACAGGGGTATCAGCCCCAGCATTTT
CASSLLQGYQPQHF
>14|NA|TRBJ2-3|NA|TRBV4-1
TGCGCCAGCAGCTACCGGGACAACACAGATACGCAGTATTTT
CASSYRDNTDTQYF
>15|NA|TRBJ1-1|NA|TRBV11-3
TGTGCCAGCAGCTTATTCTCAGGGATAATTGCTGAAGCTTTCTTT
CASSLFSGIIAEAFF
>16|NA|TRBJ2-5|NA|TRBV7-2
TGTGCCAGCAGCAAGAACCTCCTTCAGGGTTGGGAGACCCAGTACTTC
CASSKNLLQGWETQYF
>19|NA|TRBJ2-5|TRBD2|TRBV14
TGTGCCAGCAGCCGCAGATACGGGACTAGCGGGAGTTCCCAAGAGACCCAGTACTTC
CASSRRYGTSGSSQETQYF
>17|NA|TRBJ2-1|TRBD2|TRBV11-2
TGTGCCAGCAGCTTAATTTTGAGCGGGAGCTCCTTCAATGAGCAGTTCTTC
CASSLILSGSSFNEQFF
>14|once|TRBJ1-2|NA|TRBV29-1
TGCAGCGTTGAAGAGACACTTCCTAACTATGGCTACACCTTC
CSVEETLPNYGYTF
>16|NA|TRBJ2-2|NA|TRBV21-1
TGTGCCAGCAGCAAAGGGGCAGGGGGAATAGCCGGGGAGCTGTTTTTT
CASSKGAGGIAGELFF
>16|NA|TRBJ2-1|TRBD2|TRBV7-8
TGTGCCAGCAGCCAGAGACTAGCGGGAGGCTACAATGAGCAGTTCTTC
CASSQRLAGGYNEQFF
>13|NA|TRBJ2-1|NA|TRBV11-2
TGTGCCAGCAGCCGGACTAACTACAATGAGCAGTTCTTC
CASSRTNYNEQFF